This T cell receptor beta chain is from a study of neurological immune-mediated disorders. Germline values: CDR1 MNHEY, CDR2 SMNVEV (reference sequence). Trimming cost V 6 bases and J 3 bases, with 10 bases left between them. CDR3 size: 13 residues. This clonotype came up many times. Via MiXCR, TCRdb re-called the 5' RACE reads, giving one row per CDR3 protein. The sample has roughly 75,000 distinct CDR3 sequences, about an eighth seen once; the top ten hold under 5.5%. As to time point: longitudinal time-point 1 (baseline). Sequencing input: PBMCs. This TCR was sampled from a female donor with HTLV-1-associated myelopathy (HAM/TSP). The genes are TRBV27 and TRBJ2-3; tentative D call: TRBD1 (5 bases). In DNA form, the CDR3 reads TGTGCCAGCAGCAGCAGGGTGACAGATACGCAGTATTTT. Translation gives CASSSRVTDTQYF.